This entry lists 17 T cell receptor beta chains sequenced from one sample in a study of regulatory T cells in long-lasting Graves disease. Regarding time point: newly diagnosed GD, antithyroid drugs for less than 3 months. PBMC-derived RNA was used for the TCR library. The authors built TCR beta libraries using iRepertoire HTBI primers and Arm-PCR of CDR3 regions. TCRdb analysed the multiplex PCR reads with MiXCR anew, one entry per CDR3 protein. The sample lists fewer than 650,000 distinct CDR3 sequences; approximately 15% were seen once. These data were likewise used in another study, on T cells in Graves' hyperthyroidism and ophthalmopathy.

Sample: peripheral blood mononuclear cells (PBMCs), taken at new diagnosis, from a patient treated with antithyroid drugs. All receptors come from a woman under 40 with Graves disease.

This clonotype was counted only a few times. The rearrangement uses TRBV20-1 and TRBJ2-3, with TRBD1 as a possible D gene (5 bases). The germline gives CDR1 DFQATT, CDR2 SNEGSKA (reference sequence). This CDR3 is 16 amino acids long. Deletions cut 2 bases from V and 0 bases from J, with 15 bases between. The chain's CDR3 is CSARRGESTSTDTQYF. Here the CDR3 DNA reads TGCAGTGCTAGAAGGGGTGAGAGTACTAGCACAGATACGCAGTATTTT.

Turning to this clonotype: This sequence may be a read error, since a much larger clone differs from it by one base. For the CDR3, the DNA is TGCAGTGCTAGACTTGTCGGGGGAACTGGAGCTTTCTTT. Translated, it gives CSARLVGGTGAFF. The chain has TRBV20-1 and TRBJ1-1, with D possibly matching TRBD1 (5 bases). The CDR3 contains 13 residues. The germline V gene has CDR1 DFQATT and CDR2 SNEGSKA (reference sequence).

The chain uses TRBV11-3 and TRBJ2-1; D remains ambiguous. V was shortened by 0 bases and J by 10 bases, with 10 bases between the two germline ends. The germline V gene has CDR1 SGHNT and CDR2 YENEEA. The CDR3 totals 13 residues. CDR3 amino acids: CASSLDGPQEQFF. In nucleotides, the CDR3 is TGTGCCAGCAGCTTAGATGGCCCCCAGGAGCAGTTCTTC.

This clonotype was picked up many times. This chain links TRBV29-1 with TRBJ2-7, with D possibly being TRBD2 (5 bases). Germline assignment: CDR1 SQVTM and CDR2 ANQGSEA. V lost 5 bases and J 0 bases, leaving 8 bases between the germline ends. This CDR3 spans 12 amino acids. The CDR3 region is CSVYGDSYEQYF. CDR3 bases: TGCAGCGTTTACGGGGACTCCTACGAGCAGTACTTC.

The genes are TRBV4-1 and TRBJ2-7; D is perhaps TRBD2 (5 bases). V was clipped by 5 bases and J by 3 bases, with 11 bases between them. Germline CDR1 MGHRA, CDR2 YSYEKL. The CDR3 has 13 amino acids. For the CDR3, the DNA is TGCGCCAGCAGCGGTAGCGAGTTCTACGAGCAGTACTTC. As protein: CASSGSEFYEQYF.

A few counts support this clonotype. The rearrangement joins TRBV19 to TRBJ2-7; D is perhaps TRBD1 or TRBD2 (5 bases each). Germline V gene lookup returns CDR1 LNHDA and CDR2 SQIVND (reference sequence). The V gene lost 3 bases and the J gene lost 6 bases, with 18 bases spanning the gap. The CDR3 has 15 residues. The CDR3 spells CASSILGREKTEQYF. In DNA, the CDR3 is TGTGCCAGTAGTATTCTGGGACGGGAAAAGACCGAGCAGTACTTC.

The rearrangement joins TRBV19 to TRBJ2-2; no firm D call. This CDR3 is built from 14 residues. Trimming removed 5 bases at V and 2 bases at J, with 9 bases between. CDR1 LNHDA and CDR2 SQIVND come from the germline V gene (reference sequence). The CDR3 DNA is TGTGCCAGTAGTGAACAGACAAACACCGGGGAGCTGTTTTTT. Residues: CASSEQTNTGELFF.

Turning to this clonotype: This could be a read error, since a much larger clone is one nucleotide away. In this CDR3 the conserved last residue, phenylalanine or tryptophan, is missing, so a read error is likely. V and J are TRBV6-2 or TRBV6-3 and TRBJ1-2, with unresolved D. The germline CDR1 and CDR2 sequences are MNHEY and SVGEGT. The CDR3 sequence is 15 residues long. The germline V and J ends were trimmed by 5 bases and 6 bases, with 19 bases remaining between them. As DNA, the CDR3 is TGTGCCAGCAGTACACAAGGCAGAAAGACTAATGGCTACACCTCC. It yields the protein CASSTQGRKTNGYTS.

This clonotype was detected many times. The chain recombines TRBV2 with TRBJ2-3; D remains ambiguous. V lost 7 bases, J lost 0 bases, and 5 bases lay in between. From germline, CDR1 is SNHLY and CDR2 FYNNEI. The CDR3 is made up of 12 amino acids. CDR3 nucleotide sequence: TGTGCCAGCAAGAGGAGCACAGATACGCAGTATTTT. Translated, it gives CASKRSTDTQYF.

In this sample, this clonotype turned up once. It may be a read error: a sequence one base away is much more abundant. This chain links TRBV15 with TRBJ1-1; D call uncertain. The CDR3 is 14 amino acids. Germline CDR1 is LNHNV and CDR2 is YYDKDF (reference sequence). The CDR3 DNA sequence: TGTGCCACCAGCAGAAAGGACCCGAACACTGAAGCTCTCTTT. Translating gives CATSRKDPNTEALF.

This clonotype has ten or more counts. The genes are TRBV6-2 or TRBV6-3 and TRBJ2-1; 10 nucleotides agree with TRBD2. V gave up 10 bases and J gave up 10 bases; unmatched junction bases: 13. From germline, CDR1 is MNHEY and CDR2 SVGEGT. The CDR3 runs 14 residues. As DNA, the CDR3 is TGTGCCACCTACAGGGCTAGCGGGAGTAAAGAGCAGTTCTTC. It yields the protein CATYRASGSKEQFF.

This clonotype was seen a few times. This rearrangement joins TRBV19 to TRBJ2-3; D gene ambiguous. Trimming took 7 bases from V and 5 from J, leaving 13 bases between them. Germline CDR1 is LNHDA and CDR2 is SQIVND (reference sequence). The CDR3 sequence is 13 residues long. DNA of the CDR3: TGTGCCAGTACCGATACTGGGCGAGATACGCAGTATTTT. This encodes CASTDTGRDTQYF.

This clonotype was recorded a few times. This may arise from a read error, as a much more abundant clone is one base away. This CDR3 is missing its conserved last phenylalanine or tryptophan, likely due to a read error. V gene TRBV7-2 combines with J gene TRBJ1-1; 8 bases agree with TRBD1. This CDR3 spans 14 amino acids. Germline V lookup: CDR1 SGHTA, CDR2 FQGNSA. V was pared by 4 bases and J by 6 bases, with 7 bases of the junction left unmatched. The CDR3 DNA reads TGTGCCAGCAGCTCGCAGGGGGCTGGTGCTGAAGCTTTCTCT. Amino acid sequence: CASSSQGAGAEAFS.

This clonotype was found many times. The V and J genes are TRBV28 and TRBJ1-1; tentative D call: TRBD1 (5 bases). This CDR3 has 15 residues. CDR1 is MDHEN and CDR2 is SYDVKM in the germline V gene. Trimming took 6 bases from V and 5 from J, leaving 19 bases between them. CDR3 in amino acids: CASRGGGTGWTEAFF. CDR3 DNA: TGTGCCAGCAGGGGGGGAGGTACGGGATGGACTGAAGCTTTCTTT.

The J gene is TRBJ2-3, the V gene TRBV4-1; TRBD2 matches 8 bases. Looked up from germline, CDR1 is MGHRA and CDR2 is YSYEKL. CDR3 length equals 22 residues. V was pared by 3 bases and J by 1 base, with 24 bases of the junction left unmatched. The CDR3 spells CASSQKFAPQAGVGRGTDTQYF. The CDR3, as DNA: TGCGCCAGCAGCCAGAAATTTGCCCCGCAAGCGGGAGTGGGGAGGGGCACAGATACGCAGTATTTT.

This clonotype was recorded at least ten times. The V and J genes are TRBV7-3 and TRBJ1-6; a possible D gene is TRBD1 (5 bases). The length of the CDR3 is 16 residues. Germline CDR1 is SGHTA and CDR2 is FQGTGA. The germline V and J ends were trimmed by 2 bases and 7 bases, with 15 bases remaining between them. CDR3 nucleotides: TGTGCCAGCAGCTTACGTCCCGCAGGACAAAATTCACCCCTCCACTTT. This gives the protein CASSLRPAGQNSPLHF.

This clonotype was found many times. The J gene is TRBJ1-5, the V gene TRBV24-1, with D hard to call. The germline CDR1 and CDR2 sequences are KGHDR and SFDVKD. The CDR3 consists of 12 residues. The V end was cut by 2 bases, the J end by 6 bases, with 4 bases between. CDR3 in DNA: TGTGCCACCAGTGATTCTGGTCAGCCCCAGCATTTT. Amino acid sequence: CATSDSGQPQHF.